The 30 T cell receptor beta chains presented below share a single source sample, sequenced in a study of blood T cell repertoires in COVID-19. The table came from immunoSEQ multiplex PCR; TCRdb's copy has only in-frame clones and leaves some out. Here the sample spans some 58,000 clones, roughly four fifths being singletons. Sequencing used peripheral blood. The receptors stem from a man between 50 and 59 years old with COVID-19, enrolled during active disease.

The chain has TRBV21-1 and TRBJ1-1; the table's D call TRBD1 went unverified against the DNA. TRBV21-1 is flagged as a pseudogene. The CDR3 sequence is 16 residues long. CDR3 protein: CASSKKDSLMNTEAFF. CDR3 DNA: TGTGCCAGCAGCAAGAAGGACAGCCTAATGAACACTGAAGCTTTCTTT.

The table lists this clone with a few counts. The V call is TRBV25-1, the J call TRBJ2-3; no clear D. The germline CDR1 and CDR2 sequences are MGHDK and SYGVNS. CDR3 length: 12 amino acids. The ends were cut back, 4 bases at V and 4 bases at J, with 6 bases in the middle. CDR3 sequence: CASSGSADTQYF. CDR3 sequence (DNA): TGTGCCAGCAGTGGGAGCGCAGATACGCAGTATTTT.

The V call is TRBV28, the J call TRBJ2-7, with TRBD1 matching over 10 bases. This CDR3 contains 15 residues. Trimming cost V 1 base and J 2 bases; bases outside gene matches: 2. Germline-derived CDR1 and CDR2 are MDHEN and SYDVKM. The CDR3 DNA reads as TGTGCCAGCAGTTTATTGGGGACAGGGGCCTACGAGCAGTACTTC. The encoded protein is CASSLLGTGAYEQYF. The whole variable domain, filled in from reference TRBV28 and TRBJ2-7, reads DVKVTQSSRYLVKRTGEKVFLECVQDMDHENMFWYRQDPGLGLRLIYFSYDVKMKEKGDIPEGYSVSREKKERFSLILESASTNQTSMYLCASSLLGTGAYEQYFGPGTRLTVT.

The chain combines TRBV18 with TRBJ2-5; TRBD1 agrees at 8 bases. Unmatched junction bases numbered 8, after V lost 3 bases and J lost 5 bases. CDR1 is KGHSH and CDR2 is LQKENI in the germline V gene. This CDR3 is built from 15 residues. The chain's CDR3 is CASSPYGQGGETQYF. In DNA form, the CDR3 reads TGTGCCAGCTCACCTTATGGACAGGGCGGGGAGACCCAGTACTTC.

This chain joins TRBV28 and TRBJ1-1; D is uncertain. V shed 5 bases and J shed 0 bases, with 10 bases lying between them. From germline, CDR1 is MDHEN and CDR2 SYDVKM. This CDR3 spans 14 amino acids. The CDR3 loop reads CASSLQALNTEAFF. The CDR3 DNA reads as TGTGCCAGCAGTCTCCAGGCTTTGAACACTGAAGCTTTCTTT. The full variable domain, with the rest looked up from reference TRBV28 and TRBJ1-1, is DVKVTQSSRYLVKRTGEKVFLECVQDMDHENMFWYRQDPGLGLRLIYFSYDVKMKEKGDIPEGYSVSREKKERFSLILESASTNQTSMYLCASSLQALNTEAFFGQGTRLTVV.

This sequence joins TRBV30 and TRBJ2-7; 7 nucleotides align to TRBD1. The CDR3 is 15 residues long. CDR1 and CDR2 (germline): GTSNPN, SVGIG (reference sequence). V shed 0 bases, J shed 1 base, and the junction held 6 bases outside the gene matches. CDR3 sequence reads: CAWSVPNRGSYEQYF. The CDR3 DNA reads TGTGCCTGGAGTGTACCCAACAGGGGATCCTACGAGCAGTACTTC.

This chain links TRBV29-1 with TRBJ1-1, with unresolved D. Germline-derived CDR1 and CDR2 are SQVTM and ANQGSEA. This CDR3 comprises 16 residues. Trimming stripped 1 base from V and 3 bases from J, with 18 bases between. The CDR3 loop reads CSVEGGGQLGYTEAFF. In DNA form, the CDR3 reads TGCAGCGTTGAAGGGGGAGGGCAGTTAGGCTACACTGAAGCTTTCTTT.

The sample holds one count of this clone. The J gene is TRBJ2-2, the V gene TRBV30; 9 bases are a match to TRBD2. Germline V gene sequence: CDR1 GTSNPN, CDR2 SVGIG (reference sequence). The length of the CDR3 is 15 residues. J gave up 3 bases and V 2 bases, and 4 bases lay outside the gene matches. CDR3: CAWSRLAGHTGELFF. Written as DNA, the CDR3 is TGTGCCTGGAGTAGGCTAGCGGGGCACACCGGGGAGCTGTTTTTT. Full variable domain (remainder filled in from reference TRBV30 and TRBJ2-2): SQTIHQWPATLVQPVGSPLSLECTVEGTSNPNLYWYRQAAGRGLQLLFYSVGIGQISSEVPQNLSASRPQDRQFILSSKKLLLSDSGFYLCAWSRLAGHTGELFFGEGSRLTVL.

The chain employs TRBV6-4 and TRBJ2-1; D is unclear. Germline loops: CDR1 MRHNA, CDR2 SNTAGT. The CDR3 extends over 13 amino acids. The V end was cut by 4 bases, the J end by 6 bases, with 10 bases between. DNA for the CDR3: TGTGCCAGCAGTGTAGTTGGCGGCAATGAGCAGTTCTTC. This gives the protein CASSVVGGNEQFF.

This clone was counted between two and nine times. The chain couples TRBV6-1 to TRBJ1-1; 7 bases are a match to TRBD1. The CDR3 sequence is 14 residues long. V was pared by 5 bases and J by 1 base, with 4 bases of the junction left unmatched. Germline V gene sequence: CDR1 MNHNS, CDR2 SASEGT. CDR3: CASSTDRRNTEAFF. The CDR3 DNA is TGTGCCAGCAGTACGGACAGGAGGAACACTGAAGCTTTCTTT.

DNA for the CDR3: TGTGCCAGCAGCCAGTGGGGAGTACATTCCAATGAGCAGTTCTTC. This sequence encodes CASSQWGVHSNEQFF. The V and J genes are TRBV3-1 (or the pseudogene TRBV3-2) and TRBJ2-1; weak D call: TRBD2 (5 bases). This CDR3 spans 15 amino acids. In germline, CDR1 is LGHDT, CDR2 YNNKEL (reference sequence). Between the trimmed V and J ends, which lost 3 bases and 6 bases, there was a span of 15 bases.

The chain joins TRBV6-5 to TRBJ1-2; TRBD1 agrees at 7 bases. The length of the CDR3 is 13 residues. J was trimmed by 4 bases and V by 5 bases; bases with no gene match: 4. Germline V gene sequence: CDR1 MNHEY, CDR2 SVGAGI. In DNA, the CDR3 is TGTGCCAGCAGTCGGACAGGCCTCTATGGCTACACCTTC. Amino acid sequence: CASSRTGLYGYTF.

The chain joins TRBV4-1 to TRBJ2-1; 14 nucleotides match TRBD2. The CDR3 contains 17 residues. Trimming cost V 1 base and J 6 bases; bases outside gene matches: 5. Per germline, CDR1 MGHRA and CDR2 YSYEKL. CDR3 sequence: CASSQVLGTSGSNEQFF. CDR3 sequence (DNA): TGCGCCAGCAGCCAAGTACTGGGGACTAGCGGGAGCAATGAGCAGTTCTTC.

The CDR3 reads CSGASYNEQFF. As DNA, the CDR3 is TGCAGCGGGGCCTCCTACAATGAGCAGTTCTTC. V is TRBV29-1 and J is TRBJ2-1, with unresolved D. Germline CDR1 reads SQVTM; CDR2 reads ANQGSEA. The CDR3 consists of 11 residues. V was clipped by 7 bases and J by 0 bases, with 4 bases between them.

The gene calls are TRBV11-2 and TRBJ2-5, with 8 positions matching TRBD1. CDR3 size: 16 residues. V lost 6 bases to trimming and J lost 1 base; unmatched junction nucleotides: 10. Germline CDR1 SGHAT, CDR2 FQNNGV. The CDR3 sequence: CASSSRTGQFQETQYF. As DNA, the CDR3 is TGTGCCAGCAGTTCTCGGACAGGGCAGTTCCAAGAGACCCAGTACTTC.

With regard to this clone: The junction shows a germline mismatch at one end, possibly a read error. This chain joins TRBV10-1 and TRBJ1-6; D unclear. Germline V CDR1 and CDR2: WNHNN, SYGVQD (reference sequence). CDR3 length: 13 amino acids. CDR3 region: CASSEGLDSPFHF. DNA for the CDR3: TGCGCCAGCAGTGAGGGACTCGATTCACCCTTCCACTTT.

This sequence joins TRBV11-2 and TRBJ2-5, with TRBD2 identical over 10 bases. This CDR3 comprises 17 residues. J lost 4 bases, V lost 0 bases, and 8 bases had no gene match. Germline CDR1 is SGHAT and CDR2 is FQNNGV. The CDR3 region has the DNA TGTGCCAGCAGCTTAGAACTAGCGGGAACCCGGGGAGAGACCCAGTACTTC. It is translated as CASSLELAGTRGETQYF.

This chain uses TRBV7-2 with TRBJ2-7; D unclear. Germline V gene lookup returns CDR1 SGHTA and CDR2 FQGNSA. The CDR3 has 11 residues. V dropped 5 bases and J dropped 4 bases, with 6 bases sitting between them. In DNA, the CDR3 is TGTGCCAGCAGCAATTCATACGAGCAGTACTTC. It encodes CASSNSYEQYF.

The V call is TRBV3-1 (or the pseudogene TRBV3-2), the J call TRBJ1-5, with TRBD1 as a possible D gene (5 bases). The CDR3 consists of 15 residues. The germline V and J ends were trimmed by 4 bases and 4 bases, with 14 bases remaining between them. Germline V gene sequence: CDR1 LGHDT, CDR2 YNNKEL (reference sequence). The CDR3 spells CASSLGGTANQPQHF. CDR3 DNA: TGTGCCAGCAGCCTTGGGGGGACCGCTAATCAGCCCCAGCATTTT.

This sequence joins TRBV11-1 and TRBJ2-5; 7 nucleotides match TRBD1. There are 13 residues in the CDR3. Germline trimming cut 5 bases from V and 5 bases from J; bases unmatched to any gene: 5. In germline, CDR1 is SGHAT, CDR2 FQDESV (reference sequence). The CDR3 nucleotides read TGTGCCAGCAGCCTACAGGGGTTGGAGACCCAGTACTTC. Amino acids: CASSLQGLETQYF.

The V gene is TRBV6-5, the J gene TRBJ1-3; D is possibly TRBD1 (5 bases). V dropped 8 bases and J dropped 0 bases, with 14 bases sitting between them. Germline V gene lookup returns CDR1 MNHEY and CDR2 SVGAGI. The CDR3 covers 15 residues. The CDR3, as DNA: TGTGCCAGCTCCCTGACAGATAACTCTGGAAACACCATATATTTT. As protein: CASSLTDNSGNTIYF.

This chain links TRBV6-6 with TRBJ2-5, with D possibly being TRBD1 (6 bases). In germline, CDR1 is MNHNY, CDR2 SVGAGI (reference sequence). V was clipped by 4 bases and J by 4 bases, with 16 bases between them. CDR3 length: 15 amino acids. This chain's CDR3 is CASSFSTGKGETQYF. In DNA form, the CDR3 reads TGTGCCAGCAGTTTCTCAACAGGGAAGGGAGAGACCCAGTACTTC.

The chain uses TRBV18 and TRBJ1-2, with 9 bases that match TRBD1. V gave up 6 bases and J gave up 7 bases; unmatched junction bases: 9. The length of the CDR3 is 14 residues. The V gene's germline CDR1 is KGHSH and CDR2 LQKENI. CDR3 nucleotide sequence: TGTGCCAGCTCCGTTGAAACAGGGGGCGGTGGCTACACCTTC. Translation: CASSVETGGGGYTF.

In nucleotides, the CDR3 is TGTGCCAGCAGCTACCCAGGGCGGTCTGGAAACACCATATATTTT. This gives the protein CASSYPGRSGNTIYF. The chain couples TRBV7-2 to TRBJ1-3; TRBD1 might be the D (5 bases). Deletions cut 4 bases from V and 1 base from J, with 11 bases between. Germline loops: CDR1 SGHTA, CDR2 FQGNSA. The CDR3 has 15 amino acids.

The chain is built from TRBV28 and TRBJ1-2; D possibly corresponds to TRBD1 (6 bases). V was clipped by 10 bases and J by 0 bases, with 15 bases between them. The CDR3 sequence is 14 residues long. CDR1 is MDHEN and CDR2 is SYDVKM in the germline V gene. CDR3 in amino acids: CAISQGSANYGYTF. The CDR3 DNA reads TGTGCCATATCACAGGGATCAGCTAACTATGGCTACACCTTC.

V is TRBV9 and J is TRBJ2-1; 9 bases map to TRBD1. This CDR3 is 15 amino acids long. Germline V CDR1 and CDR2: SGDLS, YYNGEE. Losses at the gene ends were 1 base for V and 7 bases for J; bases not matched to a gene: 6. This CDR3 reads CASSVSGTGRNEQFF. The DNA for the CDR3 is TGTGCCAGCAGCGTAAGCGGGACAGGGAGAAATGAGCAGTTCTTC.

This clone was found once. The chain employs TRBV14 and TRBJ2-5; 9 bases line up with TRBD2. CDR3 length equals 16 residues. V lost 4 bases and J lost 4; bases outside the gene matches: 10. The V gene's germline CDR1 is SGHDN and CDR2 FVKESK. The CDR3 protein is CASSPFAGGPIETQYF. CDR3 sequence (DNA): TGTGCCAGCAGCCCCTTCGCGGGAGGGCCGATAGAGACCCAGTACTTC.

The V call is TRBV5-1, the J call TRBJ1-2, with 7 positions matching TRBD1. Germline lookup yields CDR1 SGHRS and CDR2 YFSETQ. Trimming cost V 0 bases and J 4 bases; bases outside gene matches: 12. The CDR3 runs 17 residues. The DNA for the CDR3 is TGCGCCAGCAGCTTGGGGGGGACCGGGACAGCCGTCTATGGCTACACCTTC. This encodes CASSLGGTGTAVYGYTF.

The CDR3 sequence: CASTRTSVVSYEQYF. The CDR3 DNA reads as TGTGCCAGCACCCGTACTAGCGTCGTCTCCTACGAGCAGTACTTC. The gene calls are TRBV6-5 and TRBJ2-7; 7 nucleotides align to TRBD2. The germline V gene encodes CDR1 MNHEY and CDR2 SVGAGI. CDR3 size: 15 residues. With V trimmed by 7 bases and J by 0 bases, 9 bases remained unmatched.

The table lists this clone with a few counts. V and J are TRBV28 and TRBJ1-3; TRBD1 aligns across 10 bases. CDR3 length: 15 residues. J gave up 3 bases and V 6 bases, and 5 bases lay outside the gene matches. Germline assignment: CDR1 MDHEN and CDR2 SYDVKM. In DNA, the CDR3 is TGTGCCAGCAGGGAAGACAGGGGGCTTGGAAACACCATATATTTT. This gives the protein CASREDRGLGNTIYF.